The 13 T cell receptor beta chains in this list originate from one sample, sequenced in a study of response to subunit inactivated influenza vaccine. MiXCR, run by TCRdb on the RT-PCR reads, gives a single entry per CDR3 protein. Counted here are 290,000 or so distinct CDR3 sequences, 20% to 25% occurring once; the ten biggest clones make up 9% to 12%. The sequenced sample was PBMCs from blood, obtained 21 months after vaccination. The receptors here all came from a man aged 45-69 years who received an inactivated influenza vaccine.

This clonotype was observed a few times. The chain uses TRBV5-1 and TRBJ2-5, with D tentatively TRBD2 (7 bases). Germline CDR1 and CDR2: SGHRS and YFSETQ. Trimming removed 3 bases from V and 1 base from J, with 10 bases in between. The CDR3 loop spans 14 amino acids. CDR3 nucleotides: TGCGCCAGCAGCTCCGGGGGGCCCCAAGAGACCCAGTACTTC. It yields the protein CASSSGGPQETQYF.

The CDR3 loop reads CATSEAGTLSNQPQHF. The CDR3 coding sequence is TGTGCCACCAGTGAGGCCGGGACACTTAGCAATCAGCCCCAGCATTTT. The rearrangement uses TRBV24-1 and TRBJ1-5; possible D gene TRBD1, 6 bases. CDR1 is KGHDR and CDR2 is SFDVKD in the germline V gene. Trimming pared 4 bases from V and 0 bases from J, leaving 12 bases between. The CDR3 extends over 16 amino acids.

In this sample, this clonotype turned up a few times. This chain links TRBV5-1 with TRBJ1-2, with TRBD1 matching 8 bases. This CDR3 is 14 amino acids long. Germline V gene data show CDR1 as SGHRS and CDR2 as YFSETQ. J was trimmed by 2 bases and V by 6 bases; bases with no gene match: 6. The CDR3 region has the DNA TGCGCCAGCACCCAGGGGGCGCAGAACTATGGCTACACCTTC. It codes for CASTQGAQNYGYTF.

This clonotype was observed a handful of times. This sequence joins TRBV12-3 or TRBV12-4 and TRBJ1-5, with a tentative D call TRBD1 (5 bases). The CDR3 length is 13 residues. V lost 6 bases and J 7 bases, leaving 13 bases between the germline ends. This CDR3 is CASSSGTWQPQHF. The CDR3 bases are TGTGCCAGCAGCTCAGGGACCTGGCAGCCCCAGCATTTT.

Here the CDR3 reads CASSIHVSGRQPQHF. The CDR3 bases are TGTGCCAGTAGTATTCACGTGTCGGGTCGCCAGCCCCAGCATTTT. The rearrangement uses TRBV19 and TRBJ1-5; no firm D call. This CDR3 contains 15 residues. Per germline, CDR1 LNHDA and CDR2 SQIVND (reference sequence). Trimming removed 3 bases from V and 7 bases from J, with 16 bases in between.

This clonotype was found a few times. This chain links TRBV20-1 with TRBJ2-3; perhaps TRBD2 as D (6 bases). CDR3 length equals 15 residues. The germline V and J ends were trimmed by 2 bases and 1 base, with 13 bases remaining between them. Germline CDR1 is DFQATT and CDR2 is SNEGSKA (reference sequence). CDR3 region: CSARPGVAGTDTQYF. CDR3 nucleotides: TGCAGTGCTAGACCGGGGGTAGCGGGCACAGATACGCAGTATTTT.

This clonotype was seen more than once but under ten times. The chain has TRBV27 and TRBJ2-7; TRBD1 agrees at 8 bases. There are 15 residues in the CDR3. Germline-derived CDR1 and CDR2 are MNHEY and SMNVEV (reference sequence). The J segment lost 0 bases and the V segment lost 5 bases, leaving 6 bases of the junction unmatched. CDR3 nucleotide sequence: TGTGCCAGCAGTCCTCGGACAGGGAGCTCCTACGAGCAGTACTTC. This codes for CASSPRTGSSYEQYF.

The chain has TRBV3-1 and TRBJ2-1, with D unresolved. V was clipped by 5 bases and J by 7 bases, with 21 bases between them. The germline gives CDR1 LGHDT, CDR2 YNNKEL (reference sequence). The CDR3 covers 16 residues. As DNA, the CDR3 is TGTGCCAGCAGCGAGATCCCCGGGTCTCAAGCTAATGAGCAGTTCTTC. Protein: CASSEIPGSQANEQFF.

At least ten counts were recorded for this clonotype. The V and J genes are TRBV4-1 and TRBJ2-7, with 13 bases aligning to TRBD2. V was clipped by 4 bases and J by 1 base; unmatched bases: 13. Germline lookup yields CDR1 MGHRA and CDR2 YSYEKL. The length of the CDR3 is 19 residues. Written as DNA, the CDR3 is TGCGCCAGCAGCCTAATAATGACTAGCGGGGGGCCATCTTCCTACGAGCAGTACTTC. Its translation: CASSLIMTSGGPSSYEQYF.

This clonotype was counted at least ten times. This chain links TRBV20-1 with TRBJ1-2; D remains unclear. Looked up from germline, CDR1 is DFQATT and CDR2 is SNEGSKA (reference sequence). CDR3 length equals 13 residues. Trimming left V 0 bases short and J 0 bases short, with 5 bases between. The CDR3 DNA reads TGCAGTGCTAGAGACGGAACTAACTATGGCTACACCTTC. Its protein is CSARDGTNYGYTF.

The rearrangement links TRBV6-2 or TRBV6-3 to TRBJ2-2; possible D gene TRBD1, 5 bases. The CDR3 loop spans 13 amino acids. The ends were cut back, 5 bases at V and 6 bases at J, with 10 bases in the middle. From germline, CDR1 is MNHEY and CDR2 SVGEGT. CDR3 DNA sequence: TGTGCCAGCAGTAGGGGCGCGGCCGGGGAGCTGTTTTTT. Translation gives CASSRGAAGELFF.

The J gene is TRBJ2-1, the V gene TRBV6-5, with D perhaps TRBD2 (5 bases). The CDR3 has 15 amino acids. Germline loops: CDR1 MNHEY, CDR2 SVGAGI. V lost 0 bases and J 8 bases, leaving 14 bases between the germline ends. The CDR3 nucleotides read TGTGCCAGCAGTTACTCCCCGAGACTAAGTGATGAGCAGTTCTTC. Protein sequence: CASSYSPRLSDEQFF.

V usage is TRBV11-2 and J usage is TRBJ2-7; D is possibly TRBD1 or TRBD2 (5 bases each). This CDR3 spans 14 amino acids. The germline V gene encodes CDR1 SGHAT and CDR2 FQNNGV. V shed 0 bases and J shed 2 bases, with 8 bases lying between them. The CDR3 is CASSLEPGPYEQYF. The CDR3 DNA reads as TGTGCCAGCAGCTTAGAGCCGGGACCCTACGAGCAGTACTTC.